This T cell receptor beta chain originates from a study of shared clonotypes between healthy human individuals. Study-level results: Unshared clonotypes carried lower generation probabilities than those common to all four donors. Several donors held about 4.6% of naive CD4 clonotypes in common. Investigators collected only blood, and repertoires in tissues likely differ.

CDR1 is SEHNR, CDR2 FQNEAQ, per germline (reference sequence). The V end was cut by 2 bases, the J end by 3 bases, with 8 bases between. This CDR3 spans 14 amino acids. An assay was performed, and its level was deep. The protocol was immunoSEQ multiplex PCR, while the TCRdb copy is restricted to in-frame clones and leaves out a portion. The table includes 2.5 million or so clones, over 85% detected once. In this sample, this clone turned up once. The target antigen is unknown. This sequence joins TRBV7-9 and TRBJ1-5, with D unresolved. Sequencing used naive CD4+ T cells sorted from blood. Subset given: CD45RA+ positively selected. The clonotype originates from a man younger than 30 in good health. CDR3 sequence: CASSLSTLNQPQHF. In DNA form, the CDR3 reads TGTGCCAGCAGCTTAAGTACCCTCAATCAGCCCCAGCATTTT.